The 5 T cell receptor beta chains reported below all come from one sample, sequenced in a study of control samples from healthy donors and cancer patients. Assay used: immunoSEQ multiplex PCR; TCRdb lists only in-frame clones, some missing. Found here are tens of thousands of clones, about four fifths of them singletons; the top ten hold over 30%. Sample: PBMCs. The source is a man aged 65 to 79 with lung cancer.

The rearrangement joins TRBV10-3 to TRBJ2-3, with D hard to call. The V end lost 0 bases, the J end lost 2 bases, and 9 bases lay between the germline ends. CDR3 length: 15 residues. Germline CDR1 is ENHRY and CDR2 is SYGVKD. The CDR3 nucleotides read TGTGCCATCAGTGAGTCGGAACAGTCCACAGATACGCAGTATTTT. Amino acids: CAISESEQSTDTQYF.

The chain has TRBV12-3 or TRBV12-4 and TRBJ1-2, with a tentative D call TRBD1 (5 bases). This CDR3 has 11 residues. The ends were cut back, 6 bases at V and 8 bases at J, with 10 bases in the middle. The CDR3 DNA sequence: TGTGCCAGCAGCCTCGCAGGGGGCTACACCTTC. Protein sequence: CASSLAGGYTF.

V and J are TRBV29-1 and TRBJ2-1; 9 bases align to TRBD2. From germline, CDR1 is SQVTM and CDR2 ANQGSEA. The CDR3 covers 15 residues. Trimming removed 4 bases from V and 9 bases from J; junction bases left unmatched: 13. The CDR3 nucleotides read TGCAGCGTTGTAACGGGGCGGGGGGGCCCTGGTGAGCAGTTCTTC. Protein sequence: CSVVTGRGGPGEQFF.

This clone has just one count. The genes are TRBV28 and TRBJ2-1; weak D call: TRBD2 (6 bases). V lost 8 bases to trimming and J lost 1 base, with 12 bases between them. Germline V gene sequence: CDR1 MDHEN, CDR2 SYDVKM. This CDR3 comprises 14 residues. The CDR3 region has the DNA TGTGCCAGCGGGACTGCTGGGTCCTACAATGAGCAGTTCTTC. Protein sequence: CASGTAGSYNEQFF.

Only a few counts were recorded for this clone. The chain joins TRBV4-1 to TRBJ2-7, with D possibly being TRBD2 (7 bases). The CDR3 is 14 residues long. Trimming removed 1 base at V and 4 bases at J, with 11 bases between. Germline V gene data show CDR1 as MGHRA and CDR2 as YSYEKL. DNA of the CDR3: TGCGCCAGCAGCCAAGCGGGGGGCTGGTACGAGCAGTACTTC. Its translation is CASSQAGGWYEQYF.